This T cell receptor beta chain emerged from a study of post-analysis software for immune sequencing data. Background on the study: Progressive-relapsing, secondary progressive and relapsing-remitting multiple sclerosis were among the disease courses included. Broader study findings: Normalized Chao1 diversity in multiple sclerosis patients fell significantly below that of controls. The study found TRBV5-6, TRBV5-1 and TRBV20-1 among 4 or 5 TRBV segments more frequent in patients than controls.

Details on this clonotype: Its antigen is unknown.

The CDR3 length is 10 residues. The germline V and J ends were trimmed by 6 bases and 7 bases, with 9 bases remaining between them. Germline V gene sequence: CDR1 SQVTM, CDR2 ANQGSEA. Tagging with unique molecular identifiers was a feature of the TCR beta cDNA libraries. T cells, about 0.85 to 11 million of them, yielded roughly 550,000 cDNA molecules. A single record per CDR3 protein comes from TCRdb applying MiXCR to the PCR reads. The sample yields some 240,000 distinct CDR3 sequences, 35% to 40% seen once. The sample comprised blood. The chain has TRBV29-1 and TRBJ2-5; D is ambiguous. The TCR originated in a girl aged 10-17 years with multiple sclerosis. CDR3 in DNA: TGCAGCGTAGAGGTGGGGACCCAGTACTTC. It is translated as CSVEVGTQYF.